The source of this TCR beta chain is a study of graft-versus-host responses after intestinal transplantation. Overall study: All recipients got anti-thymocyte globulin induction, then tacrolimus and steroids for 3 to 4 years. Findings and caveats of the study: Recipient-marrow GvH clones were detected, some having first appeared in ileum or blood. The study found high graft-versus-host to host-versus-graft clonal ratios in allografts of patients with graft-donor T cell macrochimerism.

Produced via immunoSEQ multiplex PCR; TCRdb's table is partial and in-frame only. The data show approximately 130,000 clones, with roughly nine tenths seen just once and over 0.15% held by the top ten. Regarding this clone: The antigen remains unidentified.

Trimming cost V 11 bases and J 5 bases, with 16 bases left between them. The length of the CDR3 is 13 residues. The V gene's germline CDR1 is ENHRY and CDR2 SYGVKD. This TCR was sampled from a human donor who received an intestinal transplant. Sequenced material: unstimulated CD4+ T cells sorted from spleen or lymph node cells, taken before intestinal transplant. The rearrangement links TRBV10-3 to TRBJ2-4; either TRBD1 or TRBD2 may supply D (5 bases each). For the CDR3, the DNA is TGTGCCGCTGCACGGGACGGACAAAACATTCAGTACTTC. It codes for CAAARDGQNIQYF.